Sequencing of this TCR beta chain was carried out in a study of OX40 agonist ivuxolimab in advanced cancers. The data were produced by immunoSEQ multiplex PCR, yet TCRdb's version contains in-frame clones alone and is incomplete. The data show 55,000 to 80,000 clones, with around 86% seen just once and approximately 2.1% held by the top ten. Collection of blood occurred at baseline, at cycle 4 day 1, and at cycle 7 day 1. The V and J ends lost 4 bases and 3 bases respectively, with 15 bases between them. This CDR3 has 15 amino acids. This rearrangement joins TRBV23-1 to TRBJ1-1, with D hard to call. TRBV23-1 is recorded as an ORF, its role being uncertain. This sequence was found in an adult with an advanced solid tumor such as melanoma, head and neck, liver or kidney cancer. The starting material was CD4+ or CD8+ T cells sorted from blood, obtained in a trial of the OX40 agonist ivuxolimab. The CDR3 is CASSPPWGTDTEAFF. CDR3 nucleotides: TGCGCCAGCAGTCCCCCTTGGGGAACGGACACTGAAGCTTTCTTT.